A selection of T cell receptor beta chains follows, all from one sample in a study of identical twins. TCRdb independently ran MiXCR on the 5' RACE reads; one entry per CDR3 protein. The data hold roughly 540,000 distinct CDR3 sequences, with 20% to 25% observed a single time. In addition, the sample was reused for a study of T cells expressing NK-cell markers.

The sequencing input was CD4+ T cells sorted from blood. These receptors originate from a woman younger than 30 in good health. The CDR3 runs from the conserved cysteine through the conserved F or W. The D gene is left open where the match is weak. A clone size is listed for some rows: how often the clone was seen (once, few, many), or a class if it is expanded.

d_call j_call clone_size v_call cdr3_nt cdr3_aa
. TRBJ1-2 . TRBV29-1 TGCAGCGTTGAATCTTGGGGCGCGGAGGGCTACACCTTC CSVESWGAEGYTF
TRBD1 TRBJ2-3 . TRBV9 TGTGCCAGCAGCGTCCAGGGGGAAGGAAATACGCAGTATTTT CASSVQGEGNTQYF
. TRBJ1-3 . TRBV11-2 TGTGCCAGCAGCGCCCAAACCGGGACGGAGCGTCGAAACACCATATATTTT CASSAQTGTERRNTIYF
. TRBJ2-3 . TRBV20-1 TGCAGTGCAATGACTAGAAATAGAGATACGCAGTATTTT CSAMTRNRDTQYF
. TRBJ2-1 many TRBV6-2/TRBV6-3 TGTGCCAGCAGTTACTCCTACAATGAGCAGTTCTTC CASSYSYNEQFF
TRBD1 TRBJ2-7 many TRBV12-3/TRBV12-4 TGTGCCAGCAGTGAACAGGGGTTTTCCTACGAGCAGTACTTC CASSEQGFSYEQYF
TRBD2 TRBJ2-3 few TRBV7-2 TGTGCCAGCAGCTACCTAGCGGGGGTGATCACAGATACGCAGTATTTT CASSYLAGVITDTQYF
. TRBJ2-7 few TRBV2 TGTGCCAGCGTGGGCCAATACGAGCAGTACTTC CASVGQYEQYF
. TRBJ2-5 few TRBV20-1 TGCAGTGTGGGGGGAAGGGACGGGGAGACCCAGTACTTC CSVGGRDGETQYF
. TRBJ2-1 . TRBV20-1 TGCAGTGCTACCCTTGGGACCCGAAACAATGAGCAGTTCTTC CSATLGTRNNEQFF
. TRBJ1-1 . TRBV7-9 TGTGCCAGCAGCTATCAGGGAAGCGGCACTGAAGCTTTCTTT CASSYQGSGTEAFF
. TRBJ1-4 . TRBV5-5 TGTGCCAGCAGCTTGGCCGGGGCAGGGAGTGAAAAACTGTTTTTT CASSLAGAGSEKLFF
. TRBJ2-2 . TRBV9 TGTGCCAGCAGCGTAGGTTCTAGCCAGAACGGGGAGCTGTTTTTT CASSVGSSQNGELFF
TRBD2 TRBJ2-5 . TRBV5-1 TGCGCCAGCACCGGGGGGGCTTCGAAAGAGACCCAGTACTTC CASTGGASKETQYF
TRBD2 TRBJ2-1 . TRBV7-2 TGTGCCAGCAGCTTGCGGACTAGCGGCCCAAGCAATGAGCAGTTCTTC CASSLRTSGPSNEQFF
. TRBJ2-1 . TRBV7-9 TGTGCCAGCAGCTTAGTGGGTCAGACAAGGGATGAGCAGTTCTTC CASSLVGQTRDEQFF
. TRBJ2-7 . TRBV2 TGTGCCGGTATGAGTGCCTACGAGCAGTACTTC CAGMSAYEQYF
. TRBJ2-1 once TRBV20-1 TGCAGTGCCAGTACTGGGCTAGCCCGGGATGAGTTCTTC CSASTGLARDEFF
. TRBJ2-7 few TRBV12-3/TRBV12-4 TGTGCCAGCAGTCAGGTGAACTCCTACGAGCAGTACTTC CASSQVNSYEQYF
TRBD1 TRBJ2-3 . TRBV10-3 TGTGCCATCAGTGAGTCGCCGGACAGGGGTCCGCAGTATTTT CAISESPDRGPQYF
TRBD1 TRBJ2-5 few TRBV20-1 TGCAGTGCTAGACGAGGGGGCGGAGAGACCCAGTACTTC CSARRGGGETQYF
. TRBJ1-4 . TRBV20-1 TGCAGTGCTAGTGTAGCCACAACTAATGAAAAACTGTTTTTT CSASVATTNEKLFF
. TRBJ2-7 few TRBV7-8 TGTGCCAGCACCCGGGGGACTTCCTACGAGCAGTACTTC CASTRGTSYEQYF
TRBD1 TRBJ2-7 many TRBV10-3 TGTGCCATCAGTGTTAAGGGACAGGGCCCATACGAGCAGTACTTC CAISVKGQGPYEQYF
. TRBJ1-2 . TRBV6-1 TGTGCCAGCAGTAAGGGAGCATCTAACTATGGCTACACCTTC CASSKGASNYGYTF
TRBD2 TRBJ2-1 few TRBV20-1 TGCAGTGGACTAGCGTCAACCAATGAGCAGTTCTTC CSGLASTNEQFF
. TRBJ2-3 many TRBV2 TGTGCCAGCAGTGAATCTGTATGGGCAGATACGCAGTATTTT CASSESVWADTQYF
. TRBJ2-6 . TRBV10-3 TGTGCCCTGGGGGCAGCCTCTGGGGCCAACGTCCTGACTTTC CALGAASGANVLTF
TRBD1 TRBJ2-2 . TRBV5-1 TGCGCCAGCAGCTTACAGGGGGCCGTCGGGGAGCTGTTTTTT CASSLQGAVGELFF
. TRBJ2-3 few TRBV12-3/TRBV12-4 TGTGCCAGCAGTTTAGTGGGAGCAAGAACGCAGTATTTT CASSLVGARTQYF
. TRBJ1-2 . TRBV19 TGTGCCAGTAGCTACAGGATATCTAGCTATGGCTACACCTTC CASSYRISSYGYTF
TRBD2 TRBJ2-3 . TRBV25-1 TGTGCCAGCAGTGTGCGGGGGTTCACAGATACGCAGTATTTT CASSVRGFTDTQYF
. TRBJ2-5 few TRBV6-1 TGTGCCAGCAGTCTTGACAGAACAGGGACCCAGTACTTC CASSLDRTGTQYF
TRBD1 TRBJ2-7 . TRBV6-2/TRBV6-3 TGTGCCAGCAACGACCCGGGGACAGTCTACGAGCAGTACTTC CASNDPGTVYEQYF
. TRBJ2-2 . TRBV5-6 TGTGCCAGCAGCCCGGCACTTTTAAGAACCGGGGAGCTGTTTTTT CASSPALLRTGELFF
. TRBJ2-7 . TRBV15 TGTGCCACCAGCAGAGCAGGGTTTGAGCAGTACTTC CATSRAGFEQYF
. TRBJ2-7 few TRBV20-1 TGCAGTGCTAGAGATTTGGTGGGAGTAGGTGAGCAGTACTTC CSARDLVGVGEQYF
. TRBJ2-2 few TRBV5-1 TGCGCCAGCAGCTTGGCCGGCGCTACCGGGGAGCTGTTTTTT CASSLAGATGELFF
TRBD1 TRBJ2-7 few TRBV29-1 TGCAGCGTTGGGACAGGGGTTTCCGAGCAGTACTTC CSVGTGVSEQYF
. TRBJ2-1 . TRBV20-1 TGCAGTGCTCAAAGAGGATCCTACAATGAGCAGTTCTTC CSAQRGSYNEQFF
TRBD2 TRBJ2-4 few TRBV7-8 TGTGCCAGCAGCACACTGTCTAGCGGGGGGCTACTAGCCAAAAACATTCAGTACTTC CASSTLSSGGLLAKNIQYF
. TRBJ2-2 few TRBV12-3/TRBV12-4 TGTGCCAGCAGTTTAGACAGAGTCACCGGGGAGCTGTTTTTT CASSLDRVTGELFF
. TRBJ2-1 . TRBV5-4 TGTGCCAGCAGCAAAACGGACCTCCCTCCCGGGGACAATGAGCAGTTCTTC CASSKTDLPPGDNEQFF
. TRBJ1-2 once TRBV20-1 TGCAGTGCTAGAGGAGGCGGAGGGGGAGGGAACTATGGCTACACCTTC CSARGGGGGGNYGYTF
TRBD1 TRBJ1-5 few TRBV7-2 TGTGCCAGCAGCTTAAAGGGGGCCTATCAGCCCCAGCATTTT CASSLKGAYQPQHF
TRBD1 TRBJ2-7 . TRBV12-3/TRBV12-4 TGTGCCAGCAGTTTAGACATAATTACAGGGGGCGACGAGCAGTACTTC CASSLDIITGGDEQYF
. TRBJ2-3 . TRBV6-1 TGTGCCAGCAGCCCCACCGGGACCCCGACGCAGTATTTT CASSPTGTPTQYF
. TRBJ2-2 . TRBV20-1 TGCAGTGCTAGTATAGCCAACCAGAACACCGGGGAGCTGTTTTTT CSASIANQNTGELFF
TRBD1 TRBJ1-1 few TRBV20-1 TGCAGTACCCCGGGACAGGGGAGGACTGAAGCTTTCTTT CSTPGQGRTEAFF
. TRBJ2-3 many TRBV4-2 TGTGCCAGCAGCCAAGATCCGCAGGATACGCAGTATTTT CASSQDPQDTQYF
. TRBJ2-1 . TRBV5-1 TGCGCCAGCAGCTTGCAACAGGGTGGAGATGAGCAGTTCTTC CASSLQQGGDEQFF
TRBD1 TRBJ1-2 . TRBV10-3 TGTGCCGCCAAGGGACAGGGGAGGGCCAACTATGGCTACACCTTC CAAKGQGRANYGYTF
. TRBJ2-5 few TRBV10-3 TGTGCCATCAGTCCACCCTCCCAACCAGAGACCCAGTACTTC CAISPPSQPETQYF
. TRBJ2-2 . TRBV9 TGTGCCAGCACAGAAACGGGGGACCCGAACACCGGGGAGCTGTTTTTT CASTETGDPNTGELFF
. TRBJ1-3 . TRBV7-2 TGTGCCAGCAGCTTAGGTCCGGGGGCGAGGAACACCATATATTTT CASSLGPGARNTIYF